This T cell receptor beta chain was obtained from a study of T cell repertoires in cytomegalovirus infection. Study-level information: Public TCR beta signature analysis indicated the presence of both CMV infection and matching HLA type.

This clonotype was seen a few times. Antigen specificity is unknown. TCRdb reanalysed the reads using MiXCR and keeps one entry per CDR3 protein. The sample yields roughly 200,000 distinct CDR3 sequences, approximately 17% seen once. This CDR3 contains 16 residues. Trimming removed 6 bases from V and 6 bases from J, with 23 bases in between. Looked up from germline, CDR1 is SGHVS and CDR2 is FNYEAQ. Study results and limitations: Within the response measured ex vivo, HLA-C-restricted CMV-specific TCR beta clonotypes were dominant. Carriers of CMV and the relevant HLA type were discriminated by public TCR beta frequency.

The sequenced sample was CD8+ T cells from PBMCs. The gene calls are TRBV7-6 and TRBJ1-1; possibly TRBD1 for D (5 bases). The clonotype comes from a human donor in good health (CMV status not recorded). Some clones in this sample may be carry-over from other donors' samples. CDR3 sequence (DNA): TGTGCCAGCAGGATAGCATTCAGGGACTTCATGGCTGAAGCTTTCTTT. Amino acid sequence: CASRIAFRDFMAEAFF.